This section outlines one T cell receptor (beta chain) sequence together with its context. No antigen is known for it. It has no much larger one-base neighbor in the sample; base qualities were not kept. These data are taken from a study of beta chain features in type 1 diabetes (dated by TCRdb to the late 2010s). Regarding the complete study: No differences in mean age, gender distribution, total cell number or subset yield were found between patients and healthy donors. A total of some 100,000,000 sorted cells were examined across all samples, and the number of cells per subset was strongly correlated with RNA yield. In the study, TCRB repertoires of sorted circulating CD4+ T cell subsets from recently diagnosed type 1 diabetes patients were compared with those of matched healthy donors. Naive and central memory subsets were obtained from all 30 or so donors, but regulatory and stem cell-like memory subsets were isolated from only 8 patients and about eight healthy donors. Broad study findings and their caveats: Because cDNA rather than genomic DNA was sequenced, highly expressing activated cells could have been over-represented, although no difference in activation and CD3 levels was found between groups. At VDJ recombination sites, patients with type 1 diabetes made fewer insertions and deleted more nucleotides, a pattern implying thymic rearrangement abnormalities. HLA sub-analyses involved small numbers of individuals, so any influence of HLA type on TCRB rearrangement remained unresolved. The naive, central memory and regulatory TCRB repertoires appeared to resemble one another more closely among patients than among healthy donors. Shorter templates might be favored by PCR, yet because patient and control samples were amplified and corrected together, any such skew would affect both groups equally. A moderate but significant shortening of TCRB CDR3 length was observed in type 1 diabetes patients in all four CD4+ subsets.

The germline ends are 9 bases apart after V is trimmed by 4 bases and J by 3 bases. CDR1 is given as MNHEY and CDR2 as SMNVEV, both from the germline V gene (reference sequence). The CDR3 runs 14 residues from the cysteine to the phenylalanine. Only the CDR3 DNA stays, 42 bases, in frame from base 1. From each donor, a single peripheral blood sample of 100 to 150 mL on average was drawn into heparinised tubes. Using a panel that included CD45RO, CCR7, CD25, CD127, CD95 and CD27, naive, central memory, regulatory and stem cell-like memory CD4+ T cells were sorted on a BD FACSAria II. Every sorted population had a purity above 95%. Right away, PBMCs were isolated by Lymphoprep density gradient centrifugation and were stained directly, with no culture step. To minimize batch effects, samples were stained and sorted in pairs, one healthy donor with one patient per experiment. The High Capacity cDNA Reverse Transcription Kit was used to reverse transcribe all of the isolated RNA, meaning that expressed TCRB transcripts were what got sequenced. Naive, central memory and regulatory T cell samples underwent deep immunoSEQ sequencing, averaging about 3.3 million total reads per sample. After sorted cells were lysed in RLT buffer, RNA was extracted with DNase-treated RNeasy Micro or Mini kits, with the choice depending on cell number. To prevent cross-contamination, each cell subset was processed individually, whereas patient and healthy donor samples were processed jointly. The immunoSEQ multiplex PCR was used to amplify TCRB sequences from cDNA, yielding 87-bp fragments that span the CDR3 region. Sequencing of the amplicons was done on the Illumina HiSeq platform. Per the source publication's procedure: Synthetic template baselines were used to correct PCR bias computationally, reads within Hamming distance 2 were collapsed together, and singletons that could not be merged were discarded. Reads were aligned to IMGT to assign V, D and J genes, CDR3 length, and insertions or deletions at six rearrangement sites. Within each subset, clonotype counts were normalized to sorted cell number, after which true diversity and Gini coefficients were computed with the tcR R package. Repertoire sharing was quantified using the overlap coefficient calculated on TCRB nucleotide sequences. As a proxy for the pre-selection repertoire, out-of-frame TCRB sequences from naive cells were analyzed. What TCRdb holds here is the immuneACCESS table cut down to in-frame rearrangements. Part of the clones is not present; checked against another copy, under half of the missing clones reflect an unresolved V gene, and the others are unexplained. V and J calls and clone size are given by that table; D and trimming were obtained from the DNA. Here the sample has 200,000 to 250,000 clones; approximately 15% occur a single time. The leading ten clones occupy 0.015% to 0.02% of the sample.

This receptor was obtained from a man aged 30 to 45 with type 1 diabetes. The chain links TRBV27 with TRBJ1-4; no D gene can be assigned with confidence. Material: naive CD4+ T cells from blood. The cell subset or site label corresponds to: true naive CD4+ T cells. CDR3 protein: CASSWRAPNEKLFF. The nucleotides are TGTGCCAGCAGTTGGAGGGCCCCTAATGAAAAACTGTTTTTT.